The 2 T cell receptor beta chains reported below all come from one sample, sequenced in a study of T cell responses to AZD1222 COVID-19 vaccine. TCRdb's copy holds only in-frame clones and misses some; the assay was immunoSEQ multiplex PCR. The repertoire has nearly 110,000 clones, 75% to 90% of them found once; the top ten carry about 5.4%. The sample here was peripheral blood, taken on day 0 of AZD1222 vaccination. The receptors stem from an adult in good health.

The CDR3 region is CASSDETFTQETQYF. The CDR3, as DNA: TGTGCCAGCAGTGACGAGACTTTCACTCAAGAGACCCAGTACTTC. V and J are TRBV2 and TRBJ2-5, with no clear D. There are 15 residues in the CDR3. V lost 3 bases and J lost 2, with 13 bases in between. Germline V gene sequence: CDR1 SNHLY, CDR2 FYNNEI.

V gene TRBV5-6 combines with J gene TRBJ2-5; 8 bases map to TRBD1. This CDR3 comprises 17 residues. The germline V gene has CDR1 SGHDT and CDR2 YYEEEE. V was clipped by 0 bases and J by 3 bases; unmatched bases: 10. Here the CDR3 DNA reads TGTGCCAGCAGCTTGGTTATCCGGCAGGGGGCGAAAGAGACCCAGTACTTC. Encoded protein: CASSLVIRQGAKETQYF.